These 7 T cell receptor beta chains came from one sample sequenced in a study of identical twins. TCRdb itself ran the 5' RACE reads through MiXCR, one entry per CDR3 protein. The repertoire includes 100,000 to 110,000 distinct CDR3 sequences, 5.9% of them detected once, and about 12% sits in the top ten. The sample taken for sequencing was memory T cells sorted from blood. The receptors stem from a woman aged 45 to 65 in good health.

This clonotype was counted at least ten times. This chain connects TRBV20-1 to TRBJ1-5, with a possible D match to TRBD1 (6 bases). Germline V gene data show CDR1 as DFQATT and CDR2 as SNEGSKA (reference sequence). The CDR3 contains 15 residues. V lost 2 bases, J lost 2 bases, and 13 bases lay in between. The CDR3 nucleotides read TGCAGTGCTAGATCCCCAGGGGCCGGCAATCAGCCCCAGCATTTT. It encodes CSARSPGAGNQPQHF.

This clonotype was detected ten times or more. The chain is built from TRBV5-1 and TRBJ1-1; D remains ambiguous. From germline, CDR1 is SGHRS and CDR2 YFSETQ. The germline V and J ends were trimmed by 3 bases and 0 bases, with 9 bases remaining between them. The CDR3 spans 14 residues. The CDR3 loop reads CASSWTRVNTEAFF. DNA of the CDR3: TGCGCCAGCAGCTGGACCCGTGTGAACACTGAAGCTTTCTTT.

The V call is TRBV2, the J call TRBJ1-4; D unresolved. V lost 8 bases and J 5 bases, leaving 15 bases between the germline ends. Germline-derived CDR1 and CDR2 are SNHLY and FYNNEI. This CDR3 region has 14 residues. The DNA for the CDR3 is TGTGCCAGCGGCATGGGCGGGAGAAATGAAAAACTGTTTTTT. Its protein product is CASGMGGRNEKLFF.

The gene calls are TRBV30 and TRBJ2-5; 10 bases line up with TRBD2. Unmatched junction bases numbered 7, after V lost 2 bases and J lost 4 bases. Germline CDR1 GTSNPN, CDR2 SVGIG (reference sequence). The length of the CDR3 is 15 residues. The CDR3 DNA reads TGTGCCTGGAGTCTAGGGACTAGCGAAAGAGAGACCCAGTACTTC. Its translation is CAWSLGTSERETQYF.

V and J are TRBV5-1 and TRBJ2-3; TRBD2 matches 7 bases. The CDR3 consists of 14 residues. The J segment lost 4 bases and the V segment lost 3 bases, leaving 5 bases of the junction unmatched. From germline, CDR1 is SGHRS and CDR2 YFSETQ. CDR3 sequence reads: CASSSGTTSDTQYF. DNA for the CDR3: TGCGCCAGCAGCTCCGGGACTACCTCAGATACGCAGTATTTT.

Ten or more counts support this clonotype. The chain links TRBV19 to TRBJ2-1; no reliable D call. The germline gives CDR1 LNHDA, CDR2 SQIVND (reference sequence). This CDR3 comprises 14 residues. Trimming pared 3 bases from V and 0 bases from J, leaving 6 bases between. The CDR3 here is CASSIVGSYNEQFF. In nucleotides, the CDR3 is TGTGCCAGTAGTATTGTTGGCTCCTACAATGAGCAGTTCTTC.

Many counts were recorded for this clonotype. This rearrangement joins TRBV11-2 to TRBJ2-2; perhaps D is TRBD1 or TRBD2 (6 bases each). Trimming cost V 6 bases and J 8 bases, with 19 bases left between them. CDR3 length: 15 residues. The germline gives CDR1 SGHAT, CDR2 FQNNGV. CDR3: CASSDERQGRGELFF. The CDR3 region has the DNA TGTGCCAGCAGTGACGAGCGGCAGGGGAGGGGGGAGCTGTTTTTT.